This TCR beta chain was identified during a study of blood T cell repertoires in COVID-19. This clone has only one observation. The germline CDR1 and CDR2 sequences are SGHRS and YFSETQ. V shed 4 bases and J shed 1 base, with 14 bases lying between them. This CDR3 region has 15 residues. The protocol was immunoSEQ multiplex PCR, while the TCRdb copy is restricted to in-frame clones and leaves out a portion. The sample has 150,000 to 160,000 clones, about 90% seen once; the top ten hold 0.45% to 0.65%. The sequence came from a man aged 50-59 years with acute or convalescent COVID-19. The chain uses TRBV5-1 and TRBJ2-5; D unresolved. Material for sequencing was peripheral blood. The CDR3 DNA reads as TGCGCCAGCAGCGCCACGTCGAGGTCCCAAGAGACCCAGTACTTC. Translating gives CASSATSRSQETQYF.